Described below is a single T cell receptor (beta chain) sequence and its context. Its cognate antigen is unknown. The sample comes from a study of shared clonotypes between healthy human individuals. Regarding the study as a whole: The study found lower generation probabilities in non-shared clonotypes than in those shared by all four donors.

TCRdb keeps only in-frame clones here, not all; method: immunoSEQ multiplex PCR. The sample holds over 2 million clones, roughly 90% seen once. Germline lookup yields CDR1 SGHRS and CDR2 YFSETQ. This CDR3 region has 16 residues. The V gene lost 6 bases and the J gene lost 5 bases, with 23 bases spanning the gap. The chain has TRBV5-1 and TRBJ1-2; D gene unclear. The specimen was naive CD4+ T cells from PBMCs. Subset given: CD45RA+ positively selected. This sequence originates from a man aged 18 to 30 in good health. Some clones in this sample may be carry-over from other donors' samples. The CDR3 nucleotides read TGCGCCAGCAAATTAACCGCGGGAGGGATTGCGTATGGCTACACCTTC. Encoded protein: CASKLTAGGIAYGYTF.